This T cell receptor beta chain appears in the sequencing data of a study of blood T cell repertoires in COVID-19. Whole-study context: Sample material is recorded as cDNA or gDNA derived from T cells, B-cell-depleted T cells, or PBMCs.

CDR1 and CDR2 (germline): SGHNT, YENEEA. This CDR3 has 17 residues. The junction had 8 bases not matched to a gene; V was cut back by 0 bases and J by 4 bases. This clone showed up just a few times. Clones were read by immunoSEQ multiplex PCR, and TCRdb kept only the in-frame ones, dropping some. The sample includes under 300,000 clones, approximately 80% of them seen just once. The clonotype comes from a woman aged 55-70 years with active or convalescent COVID-19. The sequenced sample was peripheral blood. This chain uses TRBV11-3 with TRBJ2-3; 9 bases agree with TRBD2. The CDR3 spells CASSLDPSGNGADTQYF. As DNA, the CDR3 is TGTGCCAGCAGCTTAGACCCTAGCGGGAATGGTGCAGATACGCAGTATTTT.